The rows below give T cell receptor beta chains drawn from one sample of a study of cytomegalovirus exposure and HLA in healthy donors. Assay used: immunoSEQ multiplex PCR; TCRdb lists only in-frame clones, some missing. The sample lists some 190,000 clones; around 86% were seen once. The sequenced sample was PBMCs. The receptors derive from a woman aged 18 to 35 in good health and CMV-seronegative. Each CDR3 is given with its conserved first and last residue.

14	TRBV10-1	TRBJ2-3	CASSVLLETDTQYF
14	TRBV4-1	TRBJ1-5	CASSQGGGPQPQHF
14	TRBV15	TRBJ2-3	CATSRDYLVRAQYF
16	TRBV7-6	TRBJ2-5	CASSLEISGSLETQYF
10	TRBV6-1	TRBJ2-1	CASGANEQFF
16	TRBV7-9	TRBJ1-1	CASSSGQFGLVAEAFF
17	TRBV10-2	TRBJ1-5	CASSDFRQGWGVQPQHF
16	TRBV2	TRBJ2-7	CASSELLAGGYNEQYF
16	TRBV9	TRBJ2-2	CASSARLAGHTGELFF
16	TRBV19	TRBJ1-1	CASSTLQDPVNTEAFF
15	TRBV27	TRBJ1-1	CASSILQGGNTEAFF
15	TRBV7-2	TRBJ2-7	CASSFHYRGGYEQYF
15	TRBV5-1	TRBJ1-3	CASSIGTTSGNTIYF
16	TRBV7-9	TRBJ1-5	CASSSGTGEVSQPQHF
14	TRBV27	TRBJ2-7	CASSPGTGDYEQYF
18	TRBV7-8	TRBJ2-2	CASSLTTTGATNTGELFF
14	TRBV2	TRBJ2-3	CARSGQSSTDTQYF
14	TRBV19	TRBJ1-5	CASPRVSGNQPQHF
18	TRBV10-1	TRBJ1-1	CASSSDRTLPRLNTEAFF
11	TRBV19	TRBJ1-1	CASSSNTEAFF
14	TRBV7-9	TRBJ2-7	CASSPAGRANEQYF
16	TRBV11-2	TRBJ2-3	CASSLGVRSGADTQYF
15	TRBV5-1	TRBJ2-5	CASSLFSGGLETQYF
16	TRBV28	TRBJ2-6	CASSHRTFGGANVLTF
15	TRBV30	TRBJ2-7	CAWSLLAGTGYEQYF
15	TRBV7-2	TRBJ1-1	CASSLISVSNTEAFF
14	TRBV5-1	TRBJ2-3	CASSFDRGTDTQYF
15	TRBV6-5	TRBJ1-1	CASSRQGGYFTEAFF
16	TRBV19	TRBJ1-1	CASSISPTGTKLEAFF
17	TRBV4-1	TRBJ2-1	CASSQAAGLAGESEQFF
14	TRBV5-1	TRBJ1-2	CASSLSVYNYGYTF
14	TRBV18	TRBJ2-7	CASSPPDFSYEQYF
16	TRBV30	TRBJ1-5	CAWSVRQKYSNQPQHF
13	TRBV28	TRBJ2-1	CASSWNERGEQFF
13	TRBV6-5	TRBJ1-5	CATTPGGNQPQHF
11	TRBV2	TRBJ2-7	CASTPTDEQYF
12	TRBV29-1	TRBJ1-4	CSVEAGGEKLFF
18	TRBV18	TRBJ2-2	CASSPPGLAGTNTGELFF
17	TRBV5-6	TRBJ1-4	CASSHDGQEESNEKLFF
15	TRBV19	TRBJ1-2	CASSILLQGSYGYTF
15	TRBV2	TRBJ1-2	CASPGTLMTNYGYTF
13	TRBV30	TRBJ1-4	CAWSGDKNEKLFF
15	TRBV4-1	TRBJ2-1	CASSQEATPYNEQFF
13	TRBV30	TRBJ1-2	CAWSGQGAYGYTF
15	TRBV7-9	TRBJ2-7	CASTYLPGGSDEQYF
13	TRBV6-5	TRBJ1-2	CASRTGFHYGYTF
14	TRBV5-1	TRBJ1-2	CASSSRTLIYGYTF
15	TRBV6-1	TRBJ2-7	CASSEAIAGGHEQYF
15	TRBV5-4	TRBJ2-7	CASRVGRTDNYEQYF
15	TRBV11-2	TRBJ1-1	CASSPLTGMNTEAFF
17	TRBV4-1	TRBJ2-5	CASSPPILMTDQETQYF
15	TRBV2	TRBJ1-6	CASSEVRVRNSPLHF
15	TRBV2	TRBJ1-5	CASSETTYSNQPQHF
16	TRBV6-1	TRBJ1-5	CASSEVWGQDNQPQHF
13	TRBV5-1	TRBJ2-1	CASSTPRQGEQFF
16	TRBV9	TRBJ2-1	CASSAHLSGSNNEQFF
16	TRBV5-1	TRBJ2-1	CASSSLTSGRSNEQFF
15	TRBV5-4	TRBJ2-1	CASSSSGFSYNEQFF